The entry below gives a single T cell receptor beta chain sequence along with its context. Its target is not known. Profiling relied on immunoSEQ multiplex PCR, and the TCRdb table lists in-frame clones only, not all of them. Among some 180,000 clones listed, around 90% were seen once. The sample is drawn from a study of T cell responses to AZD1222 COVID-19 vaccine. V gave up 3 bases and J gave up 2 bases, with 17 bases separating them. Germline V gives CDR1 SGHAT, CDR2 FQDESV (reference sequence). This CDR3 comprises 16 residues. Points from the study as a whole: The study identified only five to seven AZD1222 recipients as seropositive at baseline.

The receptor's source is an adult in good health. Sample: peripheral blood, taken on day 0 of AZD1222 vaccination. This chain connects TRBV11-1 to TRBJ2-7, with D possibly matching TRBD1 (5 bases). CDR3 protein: CASSFGVGAGTYEQYF. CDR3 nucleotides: TGTGCCAGCAGCTTTGGTGTTGGGGCAGGGACCTACGAGCAGTACTTC.